One sample yielded the 10 T cell receptor beta chains listed below, sequenced in a study of cytomegalovirus exposure and HLA in healthy donors. With 60 Vbeta and 13 Jbeta primers, the PCR was carried out. Some clones are missing from TCRdb's copy, which holds only in-frame ones; the method was immunoSEQ multiplex PCR. The top ten clones hold about 2.2% of a sample with over 250,000 clones, under 80% of them seen once. Material: PBMCs. The receptors shown here come from a female donor in good health and CMV-seronegative.

The chain links TRBV5-4 to TRBJ1-3, with D hard to call. The CDR3 contains 14 residues. V lost 2 bases, J lost 2 bases, and 8 bases lay in between. From germline, CDR1 is SGHNT and CDR2 YYREEE (reference sequence). The chain's CDR3 is CASSLTVAGNTIYF. The DNA for the CDR3 is TGTGCCAGCAGCTTAACAGTCGCTGGAAACACCATATATTTT. Drawing the rest from reference TRBV5-4 and TRBJ1-3, the complete variable domain is ETGVTQSPTHLIKTRGQQVTLRCSSQSGHNTVSWYQQALGQGPQFIFQYYREEENGRGNFPPRFSGLQFPNYSSELNVNALELDDSALYLCASSLTVAGNTIYFGEGSWLTVV.

CDR3 sequence: CASSLRSSTDTQYF. For the CDR3, the DNA is TGTGCCAGCAGCCTTAGATCTAGCACAGATACGCAGTATTTT. The chain uses TRBV5-8 and TRBJ2-3; D gene unclear. The germline gives CDR1 SGHTS, CDR2 YDEGEE. This CDR3 has 14 amino acids. Deletions cut 4 bases from V and 0 bases from J, with 9 bases between.

The chain carries TRBV6-1 and TRBJ1-1; 7 nucleotides agree with TRBD1. Trimming removed 8 bases from V and 3 bases from J; junction bases left unmatched: 6. The CDR3 has 13 amino acids. Germline values: CDR1 MNHNS, CDR2 SASEGT. The CDR3 nucleotides are TGTGCCAGCGGCAGGGGGTGGGACACTGAAGCTTTCTTT. It specifies CASGRGWDTEAFF.

This clone was seen only a few times. This chain uses TRBV7-8 with TRBJ1-2; D remains unclear. V lost 3 bases and J 0 bases, leaving 8 bases between the germline ends. Germline-derived CDR1 and CDR2 are SGHVS and FQNEAQ. The CDR3 runs to 14 residues. The CDR3 sequence is CASSFSAANYGYTF. CDR3 in DNA: TGTGCCAGCAGCTTTTCGGCGGCTAACTATGGCTACACCTTC.

This clone has more than one count but fewer than ten. V gene TRBV5-1 combines with J gene TRBJ2-7, with TRBD2 matching 14 bases. J lost 1 base, V lost 0 bases, and 9 bases had no gene match. Germline CDR1 is SGHRS and CDR2 is YFSETQ. The CDR3 is 19 residues long. The CDR3 DNA sequence: TGCGCCAGCAGCTTGGGACTAGCGGGAGGGGCACCCTCTTCCTACGAGCAGTACTTC. It yields the protein CASSLGLAGGAPSSYEQYF.

The chain couples TRBV5-1 to TRBJ2-3; 7 bases line up with TRBD2. The CDR3 contains 18 residues. CDR1 SGHRS and CDR2 YFSETQ come from the germline V gene. V lost 0 bases, J lost 2 bases, and 12 bases stayed unmatched. CDR3 nucleotides: TGCGCCAGCAGCTTGGACGTGGGGGGGGGAACCTACACAGATACGCAGTATTTT. Translating gives CASSLDVGGGTYTDTQYF.

The chain has TRBV7-6 and TRBJ1-1; D uncertain. V shed 7 bases and J shed 5 bases, with 17 bases lying between them. The CDR3 contains 14 residues. Germline V lookup: CDR1 SGHVS, CDR2 FNYEAQ. The CDR3 spells CASTTMGGSTEAFF. The CDR3 coding sequence is TGTGCCAGCACCACTATGGGAGGGAGTACTGAAGCTTTCTTT.

The chain links TRBV9 to TRBJ1-4; TRBD1 agrees at 8 bases. With V trimmed by 4 bases and J by 8 bases, 13 bases remained unmatched. Germline CDR1 is SGDLS and CDR2 is YYNGEE. This CDR3 has 16 amino acids. The CDR3 DNA is TGTGCCAGCAGCCTTAACACAGGGGGGAGTCGGGAAAAACTGTTTTTT. It specifies CASSLNTGGSREKLFF. Filled out from reference TRBV9 and TRBJ1-4, the complete variable domain reads DSGVTQTPKHLITATGQRVTLRCSPRSGDLSVYWYQQSLDQGLQFLIQYYNGEERAKGNILERFSAQQFPDLHSELNLSSLELGDSALYFCASSLNTGGSREKLFFGSGTQLSVL.

The J gene is TRBJ1-4, the V gene TRBV11-2; no reliable D call. V lost 1 base to trimming and J lost 7 bases, with 13 bases between them. Germline values: CDR1 SGHAT, CDR2 FQNNGV. This CDR3 contains 15 residues. DNA for the CDR3: TGTGCCAGCAGCTTAGGAGCGAGCATCATTGAAAAACTGTTTTTT. Its translation is CASSLGASIIEKLFF.

V usage is TRBV7-2 and J usage is TRBJ1-1, with D tentatively TRBD1 (5 bases). The CDR3 has 15 residues. The V end was cut by 4 bases, the J end by 1 base, with 13 bases between. Germline CDR1 reads SGHTA; CDR2 reads FQGNSA. In DNA, the CDR3 is TGTGCCAGCAGCTCCCGACAGAATTCGAACACTGAAGCTTTCTTT. Residues: CASSSRQNSNTEAFF.